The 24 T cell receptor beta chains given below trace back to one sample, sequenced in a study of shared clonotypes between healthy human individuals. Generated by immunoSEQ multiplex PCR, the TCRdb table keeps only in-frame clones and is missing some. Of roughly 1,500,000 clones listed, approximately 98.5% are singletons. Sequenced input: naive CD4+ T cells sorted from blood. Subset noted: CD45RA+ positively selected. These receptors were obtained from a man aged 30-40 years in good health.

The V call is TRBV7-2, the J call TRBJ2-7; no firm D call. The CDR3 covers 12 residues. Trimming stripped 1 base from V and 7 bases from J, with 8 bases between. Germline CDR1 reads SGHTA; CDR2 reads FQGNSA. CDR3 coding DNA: TGTGCCAGCAGCTTAGGATCGACAGAGCAGTACTTC. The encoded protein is CASSLGSTEQYF.

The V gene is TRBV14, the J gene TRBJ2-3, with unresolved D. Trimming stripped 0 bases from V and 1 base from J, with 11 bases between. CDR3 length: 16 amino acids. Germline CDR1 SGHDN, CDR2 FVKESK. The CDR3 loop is CASSQDRRYGTDTQYF. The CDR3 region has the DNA TGTGCCAGCAGCCAAGATCGAAGGTATGGCACAGATACGCAGTATTTT. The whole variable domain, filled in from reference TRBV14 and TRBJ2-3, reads EAGVTQFPSHSVIEKGQTVTLRCDPISGHDNLYWYRRVMGKEIKFLLHFVKESKQDESGMPNNRFLAERTGGTYSTLKVQPAELEDSGVYFCASSQDRRYGTDTQYFGPGTRLTVL.

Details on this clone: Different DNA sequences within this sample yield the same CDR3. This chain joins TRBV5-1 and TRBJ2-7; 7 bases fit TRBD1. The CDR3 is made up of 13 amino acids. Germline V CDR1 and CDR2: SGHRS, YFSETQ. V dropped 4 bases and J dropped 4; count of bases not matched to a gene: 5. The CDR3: CASSTRQGYEQYF. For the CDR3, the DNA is TGCGCCAGCAGCACTAGACAGGGTTACGAGCAGTACTTC.

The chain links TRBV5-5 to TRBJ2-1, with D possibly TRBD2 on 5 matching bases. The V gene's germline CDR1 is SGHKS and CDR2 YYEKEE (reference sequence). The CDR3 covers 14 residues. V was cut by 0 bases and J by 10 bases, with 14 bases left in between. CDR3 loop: CASSLANPTGEQFF. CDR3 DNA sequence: TGTGCCAGCAGCTTGGCCAACCCCACGGGGGAGCAGTTCTTC.

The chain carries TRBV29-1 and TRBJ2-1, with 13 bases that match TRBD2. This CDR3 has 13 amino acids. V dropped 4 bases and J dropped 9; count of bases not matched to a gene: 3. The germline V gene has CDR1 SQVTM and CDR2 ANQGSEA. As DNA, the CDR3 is TGCAGCGTTGGACTAGCGGGAGGAGGTGAGCAGTTCTTC. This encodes CSVGLAGGGEQFF.

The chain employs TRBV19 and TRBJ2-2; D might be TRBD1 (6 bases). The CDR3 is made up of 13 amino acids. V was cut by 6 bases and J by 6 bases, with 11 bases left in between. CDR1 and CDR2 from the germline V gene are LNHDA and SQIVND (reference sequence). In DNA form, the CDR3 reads TGTGCCAGTAGACCAGGGGTGCCCGGGGAGCTGTTTTTT. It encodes CASRPGVPGELFF.

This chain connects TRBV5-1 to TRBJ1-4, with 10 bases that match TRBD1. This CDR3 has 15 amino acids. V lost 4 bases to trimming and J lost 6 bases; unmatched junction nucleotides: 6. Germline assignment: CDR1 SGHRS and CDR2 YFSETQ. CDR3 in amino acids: CASSVLTGGDEKLFF. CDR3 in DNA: TGCGCCAGCAGCGTATTGACAGGGGGCGATGAAAAACTGTTTTTT. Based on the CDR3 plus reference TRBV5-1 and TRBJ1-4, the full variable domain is KAGVTQTPRYLIKTRGQQVTLSCSPISGHRSVSWYQQTPGQGLQFLFEYFSETQRNKGNFPGRFSGRQFSNSRSEMNVSTLELGDSALYLCASSVLTGGDEKLFFGSGTQLSVL.

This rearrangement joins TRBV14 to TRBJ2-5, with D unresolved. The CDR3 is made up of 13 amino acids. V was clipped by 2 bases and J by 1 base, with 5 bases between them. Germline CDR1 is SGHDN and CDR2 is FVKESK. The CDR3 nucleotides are TGTGCCAGCAGCCAATTGGGCCAAGAGACCCAGTACTTC. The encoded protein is CASSQLGQETQYF.

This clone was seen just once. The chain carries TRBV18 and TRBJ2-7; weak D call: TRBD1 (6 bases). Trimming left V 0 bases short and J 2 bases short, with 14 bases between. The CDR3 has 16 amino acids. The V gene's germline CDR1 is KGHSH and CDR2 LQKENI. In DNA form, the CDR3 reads TGTGCCAGCTCACCACCCCGGACAGACAAGCCCTACGAGCAGTACTTC. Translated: CASSPPRTDKPYEQYF.

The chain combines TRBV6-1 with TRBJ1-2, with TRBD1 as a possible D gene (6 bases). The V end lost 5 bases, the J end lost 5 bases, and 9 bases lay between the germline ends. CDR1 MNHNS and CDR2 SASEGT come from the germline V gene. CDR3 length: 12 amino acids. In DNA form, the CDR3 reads TGTGCCAGCAGTCACGGACAGTATGGCTACACCTTC. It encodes CASSHGQYGYTF.

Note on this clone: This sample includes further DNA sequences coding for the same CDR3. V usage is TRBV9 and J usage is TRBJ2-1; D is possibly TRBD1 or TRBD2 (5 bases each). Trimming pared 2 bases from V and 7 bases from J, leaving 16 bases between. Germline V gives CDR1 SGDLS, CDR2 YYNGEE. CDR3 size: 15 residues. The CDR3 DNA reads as TGTGCCAGCAGCGTGGTCCCTGGGGGAAGGAATGAGCAGTTCTTC. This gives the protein CASSVVPGGRNEQFF. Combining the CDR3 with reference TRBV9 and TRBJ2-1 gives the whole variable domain DSGVTQTPKHLITATGQRVTLRCSPRSGDLSVYWYQQSLDQGLQFLIQYYNGEERAKGNILERFSAQQFPDLHSELNLSSLELGDSALYFCASSVVPGGRNEQFFGPGTRLTVL.

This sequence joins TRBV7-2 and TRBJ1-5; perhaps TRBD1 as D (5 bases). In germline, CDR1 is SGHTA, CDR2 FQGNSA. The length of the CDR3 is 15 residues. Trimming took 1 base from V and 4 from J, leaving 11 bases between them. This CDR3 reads CASSLVGQGNQPQHF. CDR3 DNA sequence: TGTGCCAGCAGCTTAGTCGGGCAGGGAAATCAGCCCCAGCATTTT.

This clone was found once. This CDR3 is CATSSPKTGSSYNEQFF. The CDR3, as DNA: TGTGCCACCAGCAGTCCCAAGACAGGGAGCTCCTACAATGAGCAGTTCTTC. The V and J genes are TRBV15 and TRBJ2-1; 7 bases are a match to TRBD1. This CDR3 has 17 amino acids. Germline V gives CDR1 LNHNV, CDR2 YYDKDF (reference sequence). V lost 3 bases and J lost 0; bases outside the gene matches: 8.

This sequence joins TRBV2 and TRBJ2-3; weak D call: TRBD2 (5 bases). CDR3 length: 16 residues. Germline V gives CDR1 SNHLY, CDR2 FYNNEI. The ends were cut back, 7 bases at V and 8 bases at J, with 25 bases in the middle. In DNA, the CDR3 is TGTGCCAGCACTTACGGGATTTCTCCCGGTTCGGGTACGCAGTATTTT. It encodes CASTYGISPGSGTQYF.

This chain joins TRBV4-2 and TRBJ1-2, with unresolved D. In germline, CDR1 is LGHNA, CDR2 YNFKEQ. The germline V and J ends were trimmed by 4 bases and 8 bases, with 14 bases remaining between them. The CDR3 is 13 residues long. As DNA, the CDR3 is TGTGCCAGCAGCCCAACACATACCGGGGGCTACACCTTC. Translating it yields CASSPTHTGGYTF.

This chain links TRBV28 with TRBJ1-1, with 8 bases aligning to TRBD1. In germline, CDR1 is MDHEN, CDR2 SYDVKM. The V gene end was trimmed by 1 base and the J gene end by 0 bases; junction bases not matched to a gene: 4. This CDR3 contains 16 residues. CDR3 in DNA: TGTGCCAGCAGTTTATTACAGGGGGTATTGAACACTGAAGCTTTCTTT. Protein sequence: CASSLLQGVLNTEAFF.

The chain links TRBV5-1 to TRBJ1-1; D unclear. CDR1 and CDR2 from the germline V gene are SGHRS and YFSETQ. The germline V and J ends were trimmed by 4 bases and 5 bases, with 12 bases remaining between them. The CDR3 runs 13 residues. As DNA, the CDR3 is TGCGCCAGCAGCAACGGACTGGGGACTGAAGCTTTCTTT. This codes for CASSNGLGTEAFF. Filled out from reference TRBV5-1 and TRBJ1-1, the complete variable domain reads KAGVTQTPRYLIKTRGQQVTLSCSPISGHRSVSWYQQTPGQGLQFLFEYFSETQRNKGNFPGRFSGRQFSNSRSEMNVSTLELGDSALYLCASSNGLGTEAFFGQGTRLTVV.

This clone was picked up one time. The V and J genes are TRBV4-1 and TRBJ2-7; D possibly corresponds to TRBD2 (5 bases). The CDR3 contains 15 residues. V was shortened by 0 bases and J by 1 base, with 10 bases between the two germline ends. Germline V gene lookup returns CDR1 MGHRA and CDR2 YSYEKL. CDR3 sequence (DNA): TGCGCCAGCAGCCAAGAAAGGACTCCATCCTACGAGCAGTACTTC. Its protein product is CASSQERTPSYEQYF.

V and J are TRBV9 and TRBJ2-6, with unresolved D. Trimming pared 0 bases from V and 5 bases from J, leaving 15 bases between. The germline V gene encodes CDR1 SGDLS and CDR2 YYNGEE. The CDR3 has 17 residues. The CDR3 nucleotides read TGTGCCAGCAGCGTAGATACAGATAGCACCTGGGCCAACGTCCTGACTTTC. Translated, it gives CASSVDTDSTWANVLTF.

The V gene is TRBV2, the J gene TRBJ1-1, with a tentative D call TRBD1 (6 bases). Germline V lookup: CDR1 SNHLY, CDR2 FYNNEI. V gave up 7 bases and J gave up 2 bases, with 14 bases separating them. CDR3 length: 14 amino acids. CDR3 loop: CASTPETGNTEAFF. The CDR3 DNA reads TGTGCCAGCACCCCGGAGACAGGTAACACTGAAGCTTTCTTT.

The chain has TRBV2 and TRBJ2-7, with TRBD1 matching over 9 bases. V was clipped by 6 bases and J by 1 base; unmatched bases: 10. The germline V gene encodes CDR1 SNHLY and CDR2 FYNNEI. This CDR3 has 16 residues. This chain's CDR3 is CASSENRDRVSYEQYF. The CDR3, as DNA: TGTGCCAGCAGCGAAAACCGGGACAGGGTGTCCTACGAGCAGTACTTC.

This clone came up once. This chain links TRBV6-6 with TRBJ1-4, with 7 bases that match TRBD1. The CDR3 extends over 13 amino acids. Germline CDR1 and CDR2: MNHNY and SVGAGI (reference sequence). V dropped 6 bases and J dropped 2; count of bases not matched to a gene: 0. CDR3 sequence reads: CASRGQTNEKLFF. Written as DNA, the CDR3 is TGTGCCAGCAGGGGACAGACTAATGAAAAACTGTTTTTT.

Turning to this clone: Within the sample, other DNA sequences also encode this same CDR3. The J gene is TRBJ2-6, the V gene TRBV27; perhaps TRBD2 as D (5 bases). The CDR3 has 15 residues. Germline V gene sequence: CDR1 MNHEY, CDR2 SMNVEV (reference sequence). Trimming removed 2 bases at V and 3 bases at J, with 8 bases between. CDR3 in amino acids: CASSLGSSGANVLTF. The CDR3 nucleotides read TGTGCCAGCAGTTTAGGGAGCAGTGGGGCCAACGTCCTGACTTTC.

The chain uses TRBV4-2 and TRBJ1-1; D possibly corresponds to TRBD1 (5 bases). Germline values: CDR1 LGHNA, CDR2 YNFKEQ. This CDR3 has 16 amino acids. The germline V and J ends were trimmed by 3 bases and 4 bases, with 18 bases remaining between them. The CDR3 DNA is TGTGCCAGCAGCCACCTAACAACAGAGAGGGGCACTGAAGCTTTCTTT. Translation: CASSHLTTERGTEAFF.